The 7 T cell receptor beta chains listed next were all sequenced from one sample in a study of CD8+CD57+ T cells in acquired aplastic anemia. Template material for TCR beta VDJ and CDR3 profiling consisted of genomic DNA. A single record per CDR3 protein comes from TCRdb applying MiXCR to the reads. The data show approximately 470,000 distinct CDR3 sequences, around a third seen once. The patients chosen for sequencing had shown expansion of CD8+CD57+ cells (detected by flow cytometry). The sequencing sample was made of sorted CD4+, CD8+, or CD8+CD57+ T cells (not recorded which) from PBMCs. These receptors came from a human donor with aplastic anemia.

Note on this clonotype: A clone one base away is much larger, so this may be a read error. This chain joins TRBV19 and TRBJ2-7; weak D call: TRBD2 (7 bases). The CDR3 covers 14 residues. CDR1 is LNHDA and CDR2 is SQIVND in the germline V gene (reference sequence). V lost 4 bases, J lost 2 bases, and 12 bases lay in between. The CDR3 DNA reads TGTGCCAGTAGTAGGGGGGGCAGGGCCTACGAGCAGTACTTC. This sequence encodes CASSRGGRAYEQYF.

This clonotype was seen repeatedly, ten times or more. This chain links TRBV29-1 with TRBJ2-3; 7 nucleotides agree with TRBD2. The germline gives CDR1 SQVTM, CDR2 ANQGSEA. V lost 7 bases to trimming and J lost 4 bases; unmatched junction nucleotides: 11. CDR3 length: 14 amino acids. CDR3 amino acids: CSGRERGPSDTQYF. CDR3 nucleotides: TGCAGCGGCCGAGAGCGGGGACCCTCAGATACGCAGTATTTT.

This clonotype was detected only a few times. V usage is TRBV6-5 and J usage is TRBJ1-2; TRBD1 aligns across 7 bases. The CDR3 loop spans 16 amino acids. Germline values: CDR1 MNHEY, CDR2 SVGAGI. The ends lost 5 bases at V and 3 bases at J; junction bases unmatched: 12. The CDR3 reads CASSNSPGTGDYGYTF. The DNA of the CDR3 is TGTGCCAGCAGTAACAGCCCAGGCACAGGGGACTATGGCTACACCTTC.

This clonotype appeared a few times. The chain combines TRBV6-1 with TRBJ1-6; D gene uncertain. Trimming took off 5 bases at V and 7 bases at J, with 12 bases between the two ends. The germline gives CDR1 MNHNS, CDR2 SASEGT. The CDR3 consists of 14 residues. The DNA of the CDR3 is TGTGCCAGCAGTCCACGGCAGTTAAATTCACCCCTCCACTTT. Translation: CASSPRQLNSPLHF.

This clonotype was counted ten times or more. The V call is TRBV7-8, the J call TRBJ1-5; D is undetermined. Germline loops: CDR1 SGHVS, CDR2 FQNEAQ. With 5 bases removed from V and 4 bases from J, the gap between germline ends came to 9 bases. This CDR3 is built from 13 residues. The CDR3 DNA follows: TGTGCCAGCAGCCGAGTGGGTAATCAGCCCCAGCATTTT. It translates to CASSRVGNQPQHF. The variable domain in full, completed from reference TRBV7-8 and TRBJ1-5, reads GAGVSQSPRYKVAKRGQDVALRCDPISGHVSLFWYQQALGQGPEFLTYFQNEAQLDKSGLPSDRFFAERPEGSVSTLKIQRTQQEDSAVYLCASSRVGNQPQHFGDGTRLSIL.

The table lists this clonotype with a few counts. The chain combines TRBV5-6 with TRBJ1-3; D unclear. Germline V lookup: CDR1 SGHDT, CDR2 YYEEEE. CDR3 size: 15 residues. The V end lost 2 bases, the J end lost 0 bases, and 9 bases lay between the germline ends. The CDR3 DNA sequence: TGTGCCAGCAGCTTAGAAGTCGACTCTGGAAACACCATATATTTT. Amino acid sequence: CASSLEVDSGNTIYF.

This clonotype was observed many times. The chain couples TRBV19 to TRBJ1-2; D is uncertain. CDR3 length: 17 amino acids. Per germline, CDR1 LNHDA and CDR2 SQIVND (reference sequence). V lost 3 bases, J lost 7 bases, and 24 bases lay in between. The CDR3 DNA sequence: TGTGCCAGTAGTATTGGATTAAGGGCAGGCGGAACGCTTGGCTACACCTTC. Translated: CASSIGLRAGGTLGYTF.